This entry describes one T cell receptor beta chain. The antigen remains undetermined. This record comes from a study of response to subunit inactivated influenza vaccine. TCRdb re-called the RT-PCR reads with MiXCR, one entry per CDR3 protein. This sample has roughly 700,000 distinct CDR3 sequences; about 15% occur once, and the top ten carry approximately 6.5%. Findings and caveats of the study: Each seasonal influenza vaccination, the authors suggested, recruits few new T cells.

V was cut by 3 bases and J by 2 bases, with 14 bases left in between. Germline-derived CDR1 and CDR2 are KGHSH and LQKENI. The CDR3 covers 16 residues. The rearrangement joins TRBV18 to TRBJ2-4; no clear D gene. This specimen consisted of PBMCs from blood, obtained 14 to 15 days before vaccination. The receptor was derived from a man over 45 who received an inactivated influenza vaccine. The CDR3 loop is CASSPAGLGSKNIQYF. The CDR3 DNA reads TGTGCCAGCTCACCGGCAGGCCTCGGGTCCAAAAACATTCAGTACTTC.